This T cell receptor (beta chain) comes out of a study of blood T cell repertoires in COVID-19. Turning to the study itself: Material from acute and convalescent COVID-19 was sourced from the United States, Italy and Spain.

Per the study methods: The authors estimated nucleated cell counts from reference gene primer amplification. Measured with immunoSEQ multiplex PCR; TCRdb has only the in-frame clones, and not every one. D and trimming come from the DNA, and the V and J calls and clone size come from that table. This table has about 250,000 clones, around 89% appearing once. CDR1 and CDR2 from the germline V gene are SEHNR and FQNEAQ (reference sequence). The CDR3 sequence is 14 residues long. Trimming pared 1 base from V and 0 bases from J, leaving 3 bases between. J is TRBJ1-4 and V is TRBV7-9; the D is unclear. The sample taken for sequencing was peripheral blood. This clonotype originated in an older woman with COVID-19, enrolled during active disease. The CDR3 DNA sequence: TGTGCCAGCAGCTTAGGCGCAACTAATGAAAAACTGTTTTTT. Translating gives CASSLGATNEKLFF.